The 25 T cell receptor beta chains below all came from one sample that was sequenced in a study of blood T cell repertoires in COVID-19. Here immunoSEQ multiplex PCR was the method, and the copy in TCRdb shows in-frame clones only, minus some. The sample lists around 72,000 clones, roughly 86% occurring once. The sequencing input was peripheral blood. These receptors were collected from a woman aged 50 to 60 with acute or convalescent COVID-19.

This clone was recorded a few times. The rearrangement links TRBV4-2 to TRBJ2-7, with D perhaps TRBD2 (5 bases). Looked up from germline, CDR1 is LGHNA and CDR2 is YNFKEQ. The V end was cut by 4 bases, the J end by 3 bases, with 13 bases between. The CDR3 has 14 amino acids. CDR3 region: CASSLRDDIYEQYF. The CDR3 nucleotides are TGTGCCAGCAGCCTTCGGGATGACATCTACGAGCAGTACTTC.

The V call is TRBV6-2 or TRBV6-3, the J call TRBJ2-5, with a weak D call TRBD2 (6 bases). CDR3 length: 15 amino acids. Trimming stripped 0 bases from V and 0 bases from J, with 8 bases between. Germline CDR1 and CDR2: MNHEY and SVGEGT. The CDR3 here is CASSYSGLNQETQYF. CDR3 DNA: TGTGCCAGCAGTTACTCCGGACTAAACCAAGAGACCCAGTACTTC.

The V gene is TRBV6-5, the J gene TRBJ2-7; D uncertain. V was trimmed by 5 bases and J by 2 bases, leaving 16 bases between them. This CDR3 spans 15 amino acids. Germline-derived CDR1 and CDR2 are MNHEY and SVGAGI. CDR3 in DNA: TGTGCCAGCAGTAATAACCAAGTACCGGCCTACGAGCAGTACTTC. Protein sequence: CASSNNQVPAYEQYF.

The rearrangement joins TRBV19 to TRBJ1-1; weak D call: TRBD1 (6 bases). Per germline, CDR1 LNHDA and CDR2 SQIVND (reference sequence). CDR3 length: 15 amino acids. Trimming cost V 7 bases and J 4 bases, with 19 bases left between them. The CDR3 nucleotides read TGTGCCAGTAAGCTAGCAGGGGACCTAAGCACTGAAGCTTTCTTT. Translation: CASKLAGDLSTEAFF.

This chain joins TRBV2 and TRBJ1-2, with 7 bases aligning to TRBD1. V lost 8 bases to trimming and J lost 2 bases; unmatched junction nucleotides: 2. This CDR3 is 12 amino acids long. CDR1 and CDR2 from the germline V gene are SNHLY and FYNNEI. CDR3 loop: CASDRENYGYTF. The CDR3 region has the DNA TGTGCCAGCGACAGGGAGAACTATGGCTACACCTTC.

J is TRBJ2-1 and V is TRBV7-3; 10 nucleotides line up with TRBD1. V dropped 5 bases and J dropped 7; count of bases not matched to a gene: 11. This CDR3 has 16 residues. In germline, CDR1 is SGHTA, CDR2 FQGTGA. This CDR3 reads CASSSQGQGIGNEQFF. The CDR3 region has the DNA TGTGCCAGCAGCAGTCAGGGACAGGGGATAGGGAATGAGCAGTTCTTC.

The chain combines TRBV5-4 with TRBJ2-1; 7 nucleotides align to TRBD1. Trimming at V came to 4 bases and at J to 6 bases, leaving 13 bases not matched to a gene. The CDR3 has 16 amino acids. The germline gives CDR1 SGHNT, CDR2 YYREEE (reference sequence). Here the CDR3 DNA reads TGTGCCAGCAGCCCCGACACAGGGGTGAAGGGCAATGAGCAGTTCTTC. As protein: CASSPDTGVKGNEQFF. The full variable domain, with the rest looked up from reference TRBV5-4 and TRBJ2-1, is ETGVTQSPTHLIKTRGQQVTLRCSSQSGHNTVSWYQQALGQGPQFIFQYYREEENGRGNFPPRFSGLQFPNYSSELNVNALELDDSALYLCASSPDTGVKGNEQFFGPGTRLTVL.

Of note for this clone: Germline and junction disagree at one end, which may indicate a read error. This chain links TRBV6-6 with TRBJ1-1; TRBD1 agrees at 9 bases. The CDR3 is made up of 14 amino acids. CDR1 and CDR2 (germline): MNHNY, SVGAGI (reference sequence). The CDR3 DNA is TGTGCCAGCAGTTACTCGACAGGGGGATTTGAAGGTTTCTTT. Translated: CASSYSTGGFEGFF.

This clone was recorded only once. The chain recombines TRBV7-2 with TRBJ1-1; 9 bases fit TRBD1. CDR3 length equals 15 residues. Germline loops: CDR1 SGHTA, CDR2 FQGNSA. J was trimmed by 5 bases and V by 3 bases; bases with no gene match: 7. CDR3 amino acids: CASSLDRGVWTEAFF. The DNA for the CDR3 is TGTGCCAGCAGCTTGGACAGGGGAGTTTGGACTGAAGCTTTCTTT.

The V gene is TRBV5-6, the J gene TRBJ1-5; 11 nucleotides line up with TRBD1. The J segment lost 6 bases and the V segment lost 5 bases, leaving 7 bases of the junction unmatched. The CDR3 has 15 residues. Germline V lookup: CDR1 SGHDT, CDR2 YYEEEE. The CDR3 coding sequence is TGTGCCAGCAGTTTCGGACAGGGGGCTATTCAGCCCCAGCATTTT. It specifies CASSFGQGAIQPQHF.

The chain employs TRBV9 and TRBJ2-1, with D uncertain. V lost 4 bases, J lost 2 bases, and 10 bases lay in between. The CDR3 contains 14 residues. Germline V CDR1 and CDR2: SGDLS, YYNGEE. The CDR3 DNA follows: TGTGCCAGCAGCCCTGGGCGCGCCTACAATGAGCAGTTCTTC. The encoded protein is CASSPGRAYNEQFF.

This clone has just one count. The CDR3 DNA is TGTGCCAGCAGCTCGACTAGCGGGAGTAACAATGAGCAGTTCTTC. Amino acids: CASSSTSGSNNEQFF. The chain is built from TRBV7-2 and TRBJ2-1, with 12 bases matching TRBD2. Germline V gene data show CDR1 as SGHTA and CDR2 as FQGNSA. The CDR3 runs 15 residues. V dropped 4 bases and J dropped 5; count of bases not matched to a gene: 3.

The J gene is TRBJ1-2, the V gene TRBV4-1, with no clear D. In germline, CDR1 is MGHRA, CDR2 YSYEKL. V dropped 4 bases and J dropped 4 bases, with 13 bases sitting between them. This CDR3 spans 14 amino acids. The CDR3 nucleotides are TGCGCCAGCAGCCTCGGCCGGGAATCCTATGGCTACACCTTC. Translating gives CASSLGRESYGYTF.

The chain has TRBV7-2 and TRBJ2-3; 8 positions agree with TRBD2. Germline V gives CDR1 SGHTA, CDR2 FQGNSA. There are 18 residues in the CDR3. Trimming removed 0 bases from V and 0 bases from J; junction bases left unmatched: 8. CDR3 amino acids: CASSLAYLASGSTDTQYF. CDR3 sequence (DNA): TGTGCCAGCAGCTTAGCGTACTTGGCTAGCGGGAGCACAGATACGCAGTATTTT.

This chain links TRBV2 with TRBJ1-1; the D gene is possibly TRBD1 (6 bases). This CDR3 is built from 14 residues. Germline CDR1 reads SNHLY; CDR2 reads FYNNEI. Trimming took 4 bases from V and 0 from J, leaving 9 bases between them. CDR3 DNA: TGTGCCAGCAGTGGGCGGACAGTGAACACTGAAGCTTTCTTT. Protein sequence: CASSGRTVNTEAFF.

The chain combines TRBV6-6 with TRBJ2-5; weak D call: TRBD2 (7 bases). Trimming cost V 5 bases and J 6 bases, with 16 bases left between them. This CDR3 is built from 14 residues. Germline CDR1 is MNHNY and CDR2 is SVGAGI (reference sequence). The CDR3 sequence is CASSLPGGAQTQYF. For the CDR3, the DNA is TGTGCCAGCAGTCTCCCGGGGGGCGCCCAGACCCAGTACTTC.

This sequence joins TRBV24-1 and TRBJ2-1, with 14 bases identical to TRBD2. Unmatched junction bases numbered 3, after V lost 2 bases and J lost 7 bases. Germline-derived CDR1 and CDR2 are KGHDR and SFDVKD. This CDR3 contains 16 residues. CDR3 nucleotide sequence: TGTGCCACCAGTGATTCGGGACTAGCGGGAGAAAATGAGCAGTTCTTC. Protein sequence: CATSDSGLAGENEQFF.

This sequence joins TRBV6-2 or TRBV6-3 and TRBJ1-5; the D gene is possibly TRBD1 (5 bases). V lost 5 bases and J 5 bases, leaving 19 bases between the germline ends. The CDR3 is made up of 16 amino acids. From germline, CDR1 is MNHEY and CDR2 SVGEGT. CDR3 coding DNA: TGTGCCAGCAGTACGGTCGGGGGAGGTTATGATCAGCCCCAGCATTTT. This sequence encodes CASSTVGGGYDQPQHF.

This clone came up a few times. This sequence joins TRBV6-1 and TRBJ2-3; possibly TRBD1 for D (5 bases). The CDR3 loop spans 17 amino acids. V shed 2 bases and J shed 4 bases, with 19 bases lying between them. Germline V gene lookup returns CDR1 MNHNS and CDR2 SASEGT. CDR3 sequence (DNA): TGTGCCAGCAGTGAAAGCCAGGGTATGGTATTCGCAGATACGCAGTATTTT. Translation gives CASSESQGMVFADTQYF.

The chain combines TRBV19 with TRBJ1-5; D remains unclear. The germline CDR1 and CDR2 sequences are LNHDA and SQIVND (reference sequence). The CDR3 spans 14 residues. With 0 bases removed from V and 6 bases from J, the gap between germline ends came to 9 bases. The CDR3 here is CASSIDSVFQPQHF. In nucleotides, the CDR3 is TGTGCCAGTAGTATAGATAGTGTATTTCAGCCCCAGCATTTT.

The chain is built from TRBV2 and TRBJ2-3; TRBD2 matches 8 bases. Trimming at V came to 5 bases and at J to 3 bases, leaving 7 bases not matched to a gene. The germline V gene encodes CDR1 SNHLY and CDR2 FYNNEI. The CDR3 is made up of 15 amino acids. The CDR3: CASSSSGSFTDTQYF. The CDR3 coding sequence is TGTGCCAGCAGTTCCAGCGGGAGTTTTACAGATACGCAGTATTTT.

The chain is built from TRBV9 and TRBJ1-3; D possibly corresponds to TRBD1 (6 bases). The V end lost 0 bases, the J end lost 1 base, and 11 bases lay between the germline ends. The germline CDR1 and CDR2 sequences are SGDLS and YYNGEE. The CDR3 is 16 residues long. This chain's CDR3 is CASSVGLGASGNTIYF. The DNA for the CDR3 is TGTGCCAGCAGCGTAGGGCTGGGGGCATCTGGAAACACCATATATTTT.

Written as DNA, the CDR3 is TGCAGCGTTGGTCCAGGGGTCTATGGCTACACCTTC. This sequence encodes CSVGPGVYGYTF. This chain uses TRBV29-1 with TRBJ1-2; D might be TRBD1 (6 bases). V was clipped by 4 bases and J by 4 bases, with 10 bases between them. The CDR3 runs 12 residues. CDR1 and CDR2 from the germline V gene are SQVTM and ANQGSEA.

The chain uses TRBV2 and TRBJ1-4, with a possible D match to TRBD1 (5 bases). This CDR3 has 14 amino acids. Trimming pared 6 bases from V and 7 bases from J, leaving 15 bases between. The germline gives CDR1 SNHLY, CDR2 FYNNEI. The CDR3 nucleotides read TGTGCCAGCAGCCTTCAGGGTGTAGGTGAAAAACTGTTTTTT. It encodes CASSLQGVGEKLFF.

V and J are TRBV19 and TRBJ1-1; D not certain. Trimming removed 4 bases at V and 4 bases at J, with 13 bases between. Germline loops: CDR1 LNHDA, CDR2 SQIVND (reference sequence). The CDR3 has 14 amino acids. DNA of the CDR3: TGTGCCAGTAGTAGAAAGCTAGAAGCCACTGAAGCTTTCTTT. Its translation: CASSRKLEATEAFF.